The next 9 T cell receptor beta chains were all read from a single sample in a study of T cell repertoires in aging, cancer and after chemotherapy. A mixed TRB-A/B primer pool amplified rearranged TRB by multiplex touch-down PCR. Each CDR3 protein is one row after TCRdb ran MiXCR on the multiplex PCR reads. The sample includes thousands of distinct CDR3 sequences, approximately 39% of them seen just once. Amplification of TCR beta used genomic DNA extracted from peripheral blood. Sequenced sample: blood. The receptors were gathered from a human donor in good health.

This clonotype was detected a few times. The V and J genes are TRBV6-5 and TRBJ2-1; 8 bases agree with TRBD2. J was trimmed by 8 bases and V by 5 bases; bases with no gene match: 11. Looked up from germline, CDR1 is MNHEY and CDR2 is SVGAGI. This CDR3 has 15 residues. The CDR3 sequence is CASSEATGGVDEQFF. In DNA form, the CDR3 reads TGTGCCAGCAGTGAAGCCACGGGGGGGGTCGATGAGCAGTTCTTC.

This clonotype is medium-sized within its sample. The V call is TRBV29-1, the J call TRBJ2-2; possibly TRBD1 for D (5 bases). V shed 2 bases and J shed 4 bases, with 11 bases lying between them. Germline V CDR1 and CDR2: SQVTM, ANQGSEA. There are 14 residues in the CDR3. The CDR3 sequence is CSVEPQGTTGELFF. In nucleotides, the CDR3 is TGCAGCGTTGAACCGCAGGGTACCACCGGGGAGCTGTTTTTT.

This clonotype was counted a few times. This rearrangement joins TRBV6-4 to TRBJ2-1; D gene uncertain. Germline lookup yields CDR1 MRHNA and CDR2 SNTAGT. The germline V and J ends were trimmed by 0 bases and 9 bases, with 15 bases remaining between them. The CDR3 sequence is 15 residues long. CDR3 loop: CASSDSIGSASEQFF. DNA of the CDR3: TGTGCCAGCAGTGACTCAATTGGCTCAGCAAGTGAGCAGTTCTTC.

This clonotype has only one observation. V and J are TRBV20-1 and TRBJ2-7, with 8 positions matching TRBD2. The J segment lost 6 bases and the V segment lost 6 bases, leaving 4 bases of the junction unmatched. The CDR3 loop spans 11 amino acids. Germline loops: CDR1 DFQATT, CDR2 SNEGSKA (reference sequence). The CDR3 region is CSAKLAVEQYF. Written as DNA, the CDR3 is TGCAGTGCCAAACTAGCGGTCGAGCAGTACTTC.

This chain connects TRBV6-1 to TRBJ1-6; the D gene is possibly TRBD1 (6 bases). Trimming removed 5 bases from V and 5 bases from J, with 16 bases in between. Germline V gives CDR1 MNHNS, CDR2 SASEGT. The CDR3 loop spans 16 amino acids. The CDR3 region is CASSTLDRSDNSPLHF. DNA for the CDR3: TGTGCCAGCAGTACCCTCGACAGGTCTGATAATTCACCCCTCCACTTT.

The J gene is TRBJ1-6, the V gene TRBV29-1, with D unclear. V gave up 8 bases and J gave up 6 bases, with 26 bases separating them. Germline values: CDR1 SQVTM, CDR2 ANQGSEA. This CDR3 is built from 17 residues. The CDR3 sequence is CSKRKTLSRAFNSPLHF. The DNA for the CDR3 is TGCAGCAAACGGAAAACCCTTAGCCGGGCATTTAATTCACCCCTCCACTTT.

This clonotype showed up just a few times. V is TRBV19 and J is TRBJ2-7; D might be TRBD2 (5 bases). CDR1 is LNHDA and CDR2 is SQIVND in the germline V gene (reference sequence). V was pared by 0 bases and J by 3 bases, with 12 bases between. The CDR3 is made up of 15 amino acids. The CDR3 region has the DNA TGTGCCAGTAGTATAGATCGGGTCGGGATCTACGAGCAGTACTTC. This codes for CASSIDRVGIYEQYF.

The table lists this clonotype with a few counts. V gene TRBV5-5 combines with J gene TRBJ1-5; 8 bases are shared with TRBD1. The germline CDR1 and CDR2 sequences are SGHKS and YYEKEE (reference sequence). This CDR3 contains 14 residues. V was pared by 10 bases and J by 6 bases, with 12 bases of the junction left unmatched. CDR3 coding DNA: TGTGCCTGGGGAACAGGGGGACCGTCTCAGCCCCAGCATTTT. Protein sequence: CAWGTGGPSQPQHF. Looking up the rest from reference TRBV5-5 and TRBJ1-5 gives the full variable domain: DAGVTQSPTHLIKTRGQQVTLRCSPISGHKSVSWYQQVLGQGPQFIFQYYEKEERGRGNFPDRFSARQFPNYSSELNVNALLLGDSALYLCAWGTGGPSQPQHFGDGTRLSIL.

This clonotype was detected only a few times. J is TRBJ1-4 and V is TRBV12-3 or TRBV12-4, with unresolved D. The CDR3 spans 14 residues. With 5 bases removed from V and 8 bases from J, the gap between germline ends came to 15 bases. The CDR3 region is CASSGSLSLEKLFF. The CDR3, as DNA: TGTGCCAGCAGTGGTAGCCTTTCGTTGGAAAAACTGTTTTTT.